The sample holds a few counts of the clone carrying this T cell receptor (beta chain). TCRdb keeps only in-frame clones here, not all; method: immunoSEQ multiplex PCR. The sample includes 250,000 to 350,000 clones, 70% to 90% seen only once; the top ten take 3%. This entry is derived from a study of blood T cell repertoires in COVID-19. Looking at the study overall: The origin of the acute and convalescent COVID-19 samples was the United States, Italy and Spain. Sources were T cells, B-cell-depleted T cells, or PBMCs; the material itself was cDNA or gDNA.

CDR1 and CDR2 (germline): SGHDT, YYEEEE. There are 15 residues in the CDR3. Trimming took 0 bases from V and 0 from J, leaving 4 bases between them. The receptor comes from a woman aged 25 to 45 with active or convalescent COVID-19. V is TRBV5-6 and J is TRBJ2-6, with unresolved D. The sequencing input was peripheral blood. The CDR3 reads CASSLGLSGANVLTF. For the CDR3, the DNA is TGTGCCAGCAGCTTGGGACTCTCTGGGGCCAACGTCCTGACTTTC. Drawing the rest from reference TRBV5-6 and TRBJ2-6, the complete variable domain is DAGVTQSPTHLIKTRGQQVTLRCSPKSGHDTVSWYQQALGQGPQFIFQYYEEEERQRGNFPDRFSGHQFPNYSSELNVNALLLGDSALYLCASSLGLSGANVLTFGAGSRLTVL.